Sequencing of this T cell receptor (beta chain) was carried out in a study of response to subunit inactivated influenza vaccine. General study findings and limits: That few new T cells are recruited by each seasonal influenza vaccination was the authors' suggestion.

The sample holds a few counts of this clonotype. No antigen is known for it. Trimming cost V 1 base and J 8 bases; bases outside gene matches: 8. The CDR3 loop spans 16 amino acids. Germline V gene sequence: CDR1 SGHAT, CDR2 FQNNGV. Each CDR3 protein is one row after TCRdb ran MiXCR on the RT-PCR reads. Among 280,000 or so distinct CDR3 sequences listed, about a fifth were seen once. The clonotype was recovered from a man aged 45-69 years who received an inactivated influenza vaccine. This chain joins TRBV11-2 and TRBJ1-6, with TRBD1 matching over 7 bases. The input for sequencing was PBMCs from blood, taken around 22 months after vaccination. The DNA for the CDR3 is TGTGCCAGCAGCTTAGTAGGAGGGACAGCTTATTCACCCCTCCACTTT. Its translation: CASSLVGGTAYSPLHF.